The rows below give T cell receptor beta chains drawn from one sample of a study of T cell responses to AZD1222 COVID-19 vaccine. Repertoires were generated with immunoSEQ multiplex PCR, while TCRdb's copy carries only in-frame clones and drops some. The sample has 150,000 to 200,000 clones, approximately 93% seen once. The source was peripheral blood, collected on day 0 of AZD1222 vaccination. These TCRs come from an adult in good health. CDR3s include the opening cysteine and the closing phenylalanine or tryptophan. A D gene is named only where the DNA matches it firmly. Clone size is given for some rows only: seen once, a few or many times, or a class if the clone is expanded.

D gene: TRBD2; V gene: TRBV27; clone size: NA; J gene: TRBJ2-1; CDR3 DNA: TGTGCCAGCAGTTCCCTAGCGGGGTACAATGAGCAGTTCTTC; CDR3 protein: CASSSLAGYNEQFF
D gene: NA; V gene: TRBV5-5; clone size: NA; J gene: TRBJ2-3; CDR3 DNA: TGTGCCAGCAGCCTGGGGGCACTTCCCACAGATACGCAGTATTTT; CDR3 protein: CASSLGALPTDTQYF
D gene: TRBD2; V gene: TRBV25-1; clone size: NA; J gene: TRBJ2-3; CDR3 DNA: TGTGCCAGCAGTGATAGCGGGGGGTTGCCAGATACGCAGTATTTT; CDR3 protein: CASSDSGGLPDTQYF
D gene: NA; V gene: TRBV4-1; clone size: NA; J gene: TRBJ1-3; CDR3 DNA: TGCGCCAGCAGCCACTCTCCCTTCGGGCAGTTTTACTCTGGAAACACCATATATTTT; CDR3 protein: CASSHSPFGQFYSGNTIYF
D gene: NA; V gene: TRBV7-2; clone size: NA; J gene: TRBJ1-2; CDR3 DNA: TGTGCCAGCAGCCGAAAGGGGTACTATGGCTACACCTTC; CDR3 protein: CASSRKGYYGYTF
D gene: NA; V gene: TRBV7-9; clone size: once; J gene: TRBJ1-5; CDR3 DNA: TGTGCCAGCAGCTTAGGGGAGTGGGAGAATCAGCCCCAGCATTTT; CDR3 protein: CASSLGEWENQPQHF
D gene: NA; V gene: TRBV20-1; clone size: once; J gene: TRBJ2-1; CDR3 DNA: TGCAGTGCTAGTTGGGGGAGAGGAGACAATGAGCAGTTCTTC; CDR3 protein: CSASWGRGDNEQFF
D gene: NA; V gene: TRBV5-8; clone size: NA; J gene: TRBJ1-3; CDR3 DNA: TGTGCCAGCAGCTTACCACTTACTGGAAACACCATATATTTT; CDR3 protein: CASSLPLTGNTIYF
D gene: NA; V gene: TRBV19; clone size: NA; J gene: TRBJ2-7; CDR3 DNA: TGTGCCAGTAGTATAGAGCAGGGTCGATACGAGCAGTACTTC; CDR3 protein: CASSIEQGRYEQYF
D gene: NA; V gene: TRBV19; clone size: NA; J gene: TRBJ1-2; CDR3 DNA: TGTGCCAGTAGTATAGGTCTCCTCTTCGCGGCTAACTATGGCTACACCTTC; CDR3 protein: CASSIGLLFAANYGYTF
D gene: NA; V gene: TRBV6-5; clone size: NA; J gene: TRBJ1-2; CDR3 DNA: TGTGCCAGCAGTTACTCGGGACTCACGCCCAACTATGGCTACACCTTC; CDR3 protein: CASSYSGLTPNYGYTF
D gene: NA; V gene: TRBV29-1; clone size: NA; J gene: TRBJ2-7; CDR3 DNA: TGCAGCGTCCGTTTTCGGTACGAGCAGTACTTC; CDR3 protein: CSVRFRYEQYF
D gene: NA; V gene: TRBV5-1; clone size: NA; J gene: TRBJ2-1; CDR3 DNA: TGCGCCAGCAGCTTGGCCGGCTCCTACAATGAGCAGTTCTTC; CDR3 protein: CASSLAGSYNEQFF
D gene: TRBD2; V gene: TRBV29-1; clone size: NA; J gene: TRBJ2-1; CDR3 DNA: TGCAGCGTTAGCGGGAGGGCTGTCCATGAGCAGTTCTTC; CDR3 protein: CSVSGRAVHEQFF
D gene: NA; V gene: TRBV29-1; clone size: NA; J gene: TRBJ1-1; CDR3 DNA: TGCAGCGTTGAGTTCGCTGAAGCTTTCTTT; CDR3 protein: CSVEFAEAFF